A selection of T cell receptor beta chains follows, all from one sample in a study of spatial heterogeneity in lung cancer. TCRdb ran MiXCR on the 5' RACE reads and lists one entry per CDR3 protein. The sample yields some 9,300 distinct CDR3 sequences, 6% to 7.5% seen once. The sample was normal lung tissue next to the tumor, taken at surgery. These receptors came from a male donor with early-stage non-small cell lung cancer. Each CDR3 is given with its conserved first and last residue. The order of the fields is D gene, clone size, J gene, V gene, CDR3 DNA, CDR3 protein. D genes are given only for firm matches. The listing skips clone size in some rows; elsewhere it reads once, few, many or a size class.

D gene: NA; clone size: many; J gene: TRBJ2-1; V gene: TRBV7-9; CDR3 DNA: TGTGCCAGCAGCTTAAATACGGGACCGCTCACGGATGAGCAGTTCTTC; CDR3 protein: CASSLNTGPLTDEQFF
D gene: NA; clone size: NA; J gene: TRBJ2-4; V gene: TRBV3-1; CDR3 DNA: TGTGCCAGCAGCCAAGATGCGGAACTAGCCAAAAACATTCAGTACTTC; CDR3 protein: CASSQDAELAKNIQYF
D gene: NA; clone size: many; J gene: TRBJ2-7; V gene: TRBV28; CDR3 DNA: TGTGCCAGCAATGGGCTGAACAGGGCGTCCTACGAGCAGTACTTC; CDR3 protein: CASNGLNRASYEQYF
D gene: NA; clone size: many; J gene: TRBJ2-6; V gene: TRBV28; CDR3 DNA: TGTGCCAGCAGCCCGGGACTCTCTGGGGCCAACGTCCTGACTTTC; CDR3 protein: CASSPGLSGANVLTF
D gene: NA; clone size: once; J gene: TRBJ2-7; V gene: TRBV23-1; CDR3 DNA: TGCGCCAGCACCCCAACCTTATCGACAGGATCGTACGAGCAGTACTTC; CDR3 protein: CASTPTLSTGSYEQYF
D gene: TRBD2; clone size: many; J gene: TRBJ2-3; V gene: TRBV12-3/TRBV12-4; CDR3 DNA: TGTGCCAGCAGGTCCCGACTAGCGGGAGTTTTGGATACGCAGTATTTT; CDR3 protein: CASRSRLAGVLDTQYF
D gene: TRBD1; clone size: many; J gene: TRBJ2-7; V gene: TRBV5-1; CDR3 DNA: TGCGCCAGCAGCTTTACCGGGACAGGGGAAGACGAGCAGTACTTC; CDR3 protein: CASSFTGTGEDEQYF
D gene: NA; clone size: NA; J gene: TRBJ1-5; V gene: TRBV29-1; CDR3 DNA: TGCAGCGTTTTAGGACAGCCCAATCAGCCCCAGCATTTT; CDR3 protein: CSVLGQPNQPQHF
D gene: NA; clone size: many; J gene: TRBJ2-5; V gene: TRBV20-1; CDR3 DNA: TGCAGTGCCGCTGGGGGCGGGATGGTCACAGAGACCCAGTACTTC; CDR3 protein: CSAAGGGMVTETQYF
D gene: NA; clone size: many; J gene: TRBJ1-1; V gene: TRBV7-9; CDR3 DNA: TGTGCCAGCAGCTTATGGGCAGGGGAAGCTTTCTTT; CDR3 protein: CASSLWAGEAFF
D gene: TRBD2; clone size: NA; J gene: TRBJ2-2; V gene: TRBV18; CDR3 DNA: TGTGCCAGCTCACCCTTCGCGGGAGGGCAGAGCGGGGAGCTGTTTTTT; CDR3 protein: CASSPFAGGQSGELFF
D gene: NA; clone size: medium-sized; J gene: TRBJ1-2; V gene: TRBV7-9; CDR3 DNA: TGTGCCAGCAGCTTAGCAGCGACACGGAGGCTCTATGGCTACACCTTC; CDR3 protein: CASSLAATRRLYGYTF
D gene: NA; clone size: NA; J gene: TRBJ2-3; V gene: TRBV20-1; CDR3 DNA: TGCAGTGCCACCCCCCCTACTAGGTTGTCAGATACGCAGTATTTT; CDR3 protein: CSATPPTRLSDTQYF
D gene: NA; clone size: many; J gene: TRBJ2-1; V gene: TRBV6-6; CDR3 DNA: TGTGCCAGCAGTTTTCCTTTAAGGGGCCGTTCCAATAGCTCCTACAATGAGCAGTTCTTC; CDR3 protein: CASSFPLRGRSNSSYNEQFF
D gene: NA; clone size: many; J gene: TRBJ1-5; V gene: TRBV7-2; CDR3 DNA: TGTGCCAGCAGCTTAATGAGGGGATATCCCTATCAGCCCCAGCATTTT; CDR3 protein: CASSLMRGYPYQPQHF
D gene: NA; clone size: many; J gene: TRBJ2-7; V gene: TRBV5-6; CDR3 DNA: TGTGCCAGCAGCCCCCTGTCGGCCGGGCGGCAGTACTTC; CDR3 protein: CASSPLSAGRQYF
D gene: NA; clone size: medium-sized; J gene: TRBJ1-1; V gene: TRBV5-1; CDR3 DNA: TGCGCCAGCAGTAATGGGGGTAAGACTGAAGCTTTCTTT; CDR3 protein: CASSNGGKTEAFF
D gene: NA; clone size: many; J gene: TRBJ1-4; V gene: TRBV2; CDR3 DNA: TGTGCCAGCAATGGGGGCGCGGAGGAAAAACTGTTTTTT; CDR3 protein: CASNGGAEEKLFF
D gene: NA; clone size: many; J gene: TRBJ2-7; V gene: TRBV27; CDR3 DNA: TGTGCCAGCAGTTTATCACAGCGTTACGAGCAGTACTTC; CDR3 protein: CASSLSQRYEQYF
D gene: NA; clone size: many; J gene: TRBJ2-7; V gene: TRBV12-3/TRBV12-4; CDR3 DNA: TGTGCCAGCAGTCCCCGTCTCCTGAACGAGCAGTACTTC; CDR3 protein: CASSPRLLNEQYF
D gene: NA; clone size: NA; J gene: TRBJ2-1; V gene: TRBV20-1; CDR3 DNA: TGCAGTGCTCCCCTTGGCTCGGATGAGCAGTTCTTC; CDR3 protein: CSAPLGSDEQFF
D gene: TRBD2; clone size: many; J gene: TRBJ2-7; V gene: TRBV20-1; CDR3 DNA: TGCAGTGCTAGAGTGTCGACTAGCGGGAGACACGAGCAGTACTTC; CDR3 protein: CSARVSTSGRHEQYF
D gene: NA; clone size: many; J gene: TRBJ2-7; V gene: TRBV28; CDR3 DNA: TGTGCCAGCAGTTCTCCAGGGGCCTCCTACTCCTACGAGCAGTACTTC; CDR3 protein: CASSSPGASYSYEQYF
D gene: NA; clone size: many; J gene: TRBJ2-2; V gene: TRBV12-3/TRBV12-4; CDR3 DNA: TGTGCCAGCGGATGGGGTGTCGGGGAGCTGTTTTTT; CDR3 protein: CASGWGVGELFF
D gene: NA; clone size: many; J gene: TRBJ1-6; V gene: TRBV7-2; CDR3 DNA: TGTGCCAGCAGCCAACGCGCCGGGACACTGAATTCACCCCTCCACTTT; CDR3 protein: CASSQRAGTLNSPLHF
D gene: NA; clone size: many; J gene: TRBJ2-6; V gene: TRBV13; CDR3 DNA: TGTGCCAGCAGTCCCACTGGTTCTGGGGCCAACGTCCTGACTTTC; CDR3 protein: CASSPTGSGANVLTF
D gene: NA; clone size: medium-sized; J gene: TRBJ1-5; V gene: TRBV6-1; CDR3 DNA: TGTGCCAGCAGTGAATCAGGGACGGATCAGCCCCAGCATTTT; CDR3 protein: CASSESGTDQPQHF
D gene: NA; clone size: NA; J gene: TRBJ2-2; V gene: TRBV12-5; CDR3 DNA: TGTGCTAGTGGAGAACAGGGATACAACACCGGGGAGCTGTTTTTT; CDR3 protein: CASGEQGYNTGELFF
D gene: TRBD2; clone size: many; J gene: TRBJ2-5; V gene: TRBV5-1; CDR3 DNA: TGCGCCAGCAGCTTGAGACTAGCGCAAGAGACCCAGTACTTC; CDR3 protein: CASSLRLAQETQYF
D gene: NA; clone size: many; J gene: TRBJ2-7; V gene: TRBV18; CDR3 DNA: TGTGCCAGCTCTGAGGGTGGGACGGCTAGGAACGAGCAGTACTTC; CDR3 protein: CASSEGGTARNEQYF
D gene: TRBD1; clone size: few; J gene: TRBJ1-1; V gene: TRBV5-4; CDR3 DNA: TGTGCCAGCAGTGACAGGGCCACTGAAGCTTTCTTT; CDR3 protein: CASSDRATEAFF
D gene: NA; clone size: many; J gene: TRBJ2-1; V gene: TRBV19; CDR3 DNA: TGTGCCAGTAGTATCCAGCCGAGCTCCTACAATGAGCAGTTCTTC; CDR3 protein: CASSIQPSSYNEQFF
D gene: NA; clone size: many; J gene: TRBJ2-2; V gene: TRBV5-1; CDR3 DNA: TGCGCCAGCAGCTTGGCCAAATCCACCGGGGAGCTGTTTTTT; CDR3 protein: CASSLAKSTGELFF
D gene: TRBD1; clone size: many; J gene: TRBJ2-7; V gene: TRBV10-3; CDR3 DNA: TGTGCCATCAGCGGACAGGGGAGCAGCGAGCAGTACTTC; CDR3 protein: CAISGQGSSEQYF
D gene: NA; clone size: NA; J gene: TRBJ2-6; V gene: TRBV3-2; CDR3 DNA: TGTGCCAGCAGCCAAGCCGGGGGCAGGGAGGTTTCTGGGGCCAACGTCCTGACTTTC; CDR3 protein: CASSQAGGREVSGANVLTF
D gene: TRBD2; clone size: many; J gene: TRBJ2-5; V gene: TRBV7-2; CDR3 DNA: TGTGCCAGCAGCCCCCCTAGCGGGTACCAAGAGACCCAGTACTTC; CDR3 protein: CASSPPSGYQETQYF
D gene: TRBD1; clone size: many; J gene: TRBJ1-6; V gene: TRBV20-1; CDR3 DNA: TGCAGTGCTACAGGACAGGGAGATAATTCACCCCTCCACTTT; CDR3 protein: CSATGQGDNSPLHF
D gene: TRBD2; clone size: many; J gene: TRBJ2-1; V gene: TRBV16; CDR3 DNA: TGTGCCAGCAGCCCCTTCACTAGCGGCCCCTACAATGAGCAGTTCTTC; CDR3 protein: CASSPFTSGPYNEQFF
D gene: NA; clone size: NA; J gene: TRBJ2-1; V gene: TRBV6-2/TRBV6-3; CDR3 DNA: TGTGCCAGCAGTTACGGATCTTTGGGGCGGGAGCAGTTCTTC; CDR3 protein: CASSYGSLGREQFF
D gene: NA; clone size: medium-sized; J gene: TRBJ2-5; V gene: TRBV7-6; CDR3 DNA: TGTGCCAGCAGCCCCGACACCAATCTGGCCCAGTACTTC; CDR3 protein: CASSPDTNLAQYF
D gene: NA; clone size: many; J gene: TRBJ2-1; V gene: TRBV7-2; CDR3 DNA: TGTGCCAGCAGCCCCCAGACTAGTTCGTACTACAATGAGCAGTTCTTC; CDR3 protein: CASSPQTSSYYNEQFF
D gene: TRBD1; clone size: many; J gene: TRBJ1-4; V gene: TRBV5-1; CDR3 DNA: TGCGCCAGCAGCTTGGTACAGGGGAGGGATGAAAAACTGTTTTTT; CDR3 protein: CASSLVQGRDEKLFF
D gene: NA; clone size: many; J gene: TRBJ2-3; V gene: TRBV9; CDR3 DNA: TGTGCCAGCAGCGCGTACACAGATACGCAGTATTTT; CDR3 protein: CASSAYTDTQYF
D gene: NA; clone size: many; J gene: TRBJ1-4; V gene: TRBV7-2; CDR3 DNA: TGTGCCAGCAGCTTAAAGGGGCGGGGTGAAAAACTGTTTTTT; CDR3 protein: CASSLKGRGEKLFF
D gene: NA; clone size: many; J gene: TRBJ1-5; V gene: TRBV30; CDR3 DNA: TGTGCCTGGAGCTCACGACAGAACAGCAATCAGCCCCAGCATTTT; CDR3 protein: CAWSSRQNSNQPQHF
D gene: NA; clone size: NA; J gene: TRBJ1-1; V gene: TRBV10-3; CDR3 DNA: TGTGCCATCAGTGATTATAGGAACACTGAAGCTTTCTTT; CDR3 protein: CAISDYRNTEAFF
D gene: TRBD2; clone size: many; J gene: TRBJ2-3; V gene: TRBV28; CDR3 DNA: TGTGCCAGCAGTCTAGCGGGAGGGACAGATACGCAGTATTTT; CDR3 protein: CASSLAGGTDTQYF
D gene: NA; clone size: medium-sized; J gene: TRBJ2-1; V gene: TRBV6-5; CDR3 DNA: TGTGCCAGCAGTTGGGGACAATACAATGAGCAGTTCTTC; CDR3 protein: CASSWGQYNEQFF
D gene: NA; clone size: many; J gene: TRBJ2-7; V gene: TRBV5-1; CDR3 DNA: TGCGCCAGCAGCTCTCGGGGTATCTCCTACGAGCAGTACTTC; CDR3 protein: CASSSRGISYEQYF
D gene: NA; clone size: many; J gene: TRBJ2-7; V gene: TRBV27; CDR3 DNA: TGTGCCAGCAGTTTTGGCAGAATTTACGAGCAGTACTTC; CDR3 protein: CASSFGRIYEQYF
D gene: NA; clone size: medium-sized; J gene: TRBJ2-7; V gene: TRBV9; CDR3 DNA: TGTGCCAGCAGCGTGTCTCCACAGGACAGCAGCTCCTACGAGCAGTACTTC; CDR3 protein: CASSVSPQDSSSYEQYF
D gene: TRBD1; clone size: many; J gene: TRBJ1-1; V gene: TRBV20-1; CDR3 DNA: TGCAGTGCCCCCAGCCCGGCAGGGGGCGATCACACTGAAGCTTTCTTT; CDR3 protein: CSAPSPAGGDHTEAFF
D gene: TRBD1; clone size: many; J gene: TRBJ1-2; V gene: TRBV27; CDR3 DNA: TGTGCCAGCAGTTTGGACAGGGGATCTTCTGGCTACACCTTC; CDR3 protein: CASSLDRGSSGYTF